This T cell receptor beta chain came from a study of blood T cell repertoires in COVID-19. Study details: There were acute and convalescent COVID-19 samples, and they came from the United States, Italy and Spain. PBMCs, B-cell-depleted T cells, or T cells were the source of the cDNA or gDNA that made up the material.

The V gene lost 4 bases and the J gene lost 6 bases, with 18 bases spanning the gap. The CDR3 totals 16 residues. Germline V gives CDR1 MGHRA, CDR2 YSYEKL. Methods used by the authors: Reference gene primer amplification gave estimated nucleated cell counts. Assay: immunoSEQ multiplex PCR; the TCRdb copy retains only in-frame clones and omits some. V and J calls and clone size are copied from that table; D and trimming were computed from the DNA. The data hold over 20,000 clones, with around 72% observed a single time. The receptor was derived from a woman of 80 years or more with acute or convalescent COVID-19. The J gene is TRBJ2-2, the V gene TRBV4-1; D might be TRBD1 (5 bases). The sequencing input was peripheral blood. CDR3 amino acids: CASSRTSYDNPGELFF. The CDR3 DNA follows: TGCGCCAGCAGCCGGACATCTTACGACAACCCCGGGGAGCTGTTTTTT.